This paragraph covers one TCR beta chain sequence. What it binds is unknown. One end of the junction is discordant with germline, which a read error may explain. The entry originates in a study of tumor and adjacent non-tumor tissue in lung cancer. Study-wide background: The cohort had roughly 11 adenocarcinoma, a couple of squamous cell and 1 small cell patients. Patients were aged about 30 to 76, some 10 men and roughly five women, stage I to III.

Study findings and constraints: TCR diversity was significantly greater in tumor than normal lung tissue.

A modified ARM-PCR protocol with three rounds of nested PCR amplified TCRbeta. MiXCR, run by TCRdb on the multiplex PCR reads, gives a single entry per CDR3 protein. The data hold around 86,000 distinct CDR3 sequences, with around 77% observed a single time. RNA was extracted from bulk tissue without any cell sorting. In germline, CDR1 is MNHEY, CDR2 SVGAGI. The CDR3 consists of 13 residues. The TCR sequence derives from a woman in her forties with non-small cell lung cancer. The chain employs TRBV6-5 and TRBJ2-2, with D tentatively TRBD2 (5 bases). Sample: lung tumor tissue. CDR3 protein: CASSYATAGELFF. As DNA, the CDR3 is TGTGCCAGCAGTTACGCAACAGCCGGGGAACTGTTTTTT.